Listed below are T cell receptor beta chains from one sample, sequenced in a study of control samples from healthy donors and cancer patients. Repertoires were generated with immunoSEQ multiplex PCR, while TCRdb's copy carries only in-frame clones and drops some. The sample lists about 80,000 clones; about 90% were seen once. The sequenced material came from blood. The receptors here all came from a man aged 50 to 59 in good health. The CDR3 runs from the conserved cysteine through the conserved F or W. D genes are given only for firm matches. Size is stated for part of the rows, as once, few or many counts, or as a class when the clone is expanded.

abundance: NA
v_gene: TRBV11-3
d_gene: TRBD1
j_gene: TRBJ2-7
CDR3nt: TGTGCCAGCAGCTTACCGGGACAGGGATACTACGAGCAGTACTTC
CDR3aa: CASSLPGQGYYEQYF

abundance: NA
v_gene: TRBV7-6
d_gene: NA
j_gene: TRBJ2-7
CDR3nt: TGTGCCAGCAGCTTAGGTCCACAGGTCTACGAGCAGTACTTC
CDR3aa: CASSLGPQVYEQYF

abundance: NA
v_gene: TRBV5-6
d_gene: NA
j_gene: TRBJ1-2
CDR3nt: TGTGCCAGCAGCTTCGTGGAGCATAACTATGGCTACACCTTC
CDR3aa: CASSFVEHNYGYTF

abundance: NA
v_gene: TRBV18
d_gene: TRBD1
j_gene: TRBJ1-6
CDR3nt: TGTGCCAGCTCACCATCGGGACAGAATAATTCACCCCTCCACTTT
CDR3aa: CASSPSGQNNSPLHF

abundance: NA
v_gene: TRBV7-6
d_gene: NA
j_gene: TRBJ2-1
CDR3nt: TGTGCCAGCAGCTTAAGGCTTGTCGATGAGCAGTTCTTC
CDR3aa: CASSLRLVDEQFF

abundance: NA
v_gene: TRBV7-3
d_gene: TRBD1
j_gene: TRBJ1-1
CDR3nt: TGTGCCAGCAGCTTAACGCCAAGACAGGGACTGAACACTGAAGCTTTCTTT
CDR3aa: CASSLTPRQGLNTEAFF

abundance: NA
v_gene: TRBV9
d_gene: NA
j_gene: TRBJ2-3
CDR3nt: TGTGCCAGCAGCGTAGACGCCGATACGCAGTATTTT
CDR3aa: CASSVDADTQYF

abundance: NA
v_gene: TRBV3-1/TRBV3-2
d_gene: NA
j_gene: TRBJ2-7
CDR3nt: TGTGCCAGCAGCCCCTCCATCCAAGGCTCCTACGAGCAGTACTTC
CDR3aa: CASSPSIQGSYEQYF

abundance: NA
v_gene: TRBV4-1
d_gene: TRBD1
j_gene: TRBJ2-3
CDR3nt: TGCGCCAGCAGCCCGGGACAGCTAAAGACAGATACGCAGTATTTT
CDR3aa: CASSPGQLKTDTQYF

abundance: NA
v_gene: TRBV30
d_gene: NA
j_gene: TRBJ1-1
CDR3nt: TGTGCCTGGAGTGGGATGATCACTGAAGCTTTCTTT
CDR3aa: CAWSGMITEAFF

abundance: NA
v_gene: TRBV7-8
d_gene: NA
j_gene: TRBJ1-1
CDR3nt: TGTGCCAGCAGCTTAGGCATACCTCCGGGGGACACTGAAGCTTTCTTT
CDR3aa: CASSLGIPPGDTEAFF

abundance: NA
v_gene: TRBV11-3
d_gene: NA
j_gene: TRBJ2-5
CDR3nt: TGTGCCAGCAGCTTAGATGACAGCCAAGGCGGGACCCAGTACTTC
CDR3aa: CASSLDDSQGGTQYF

abundance: NA
v_gene: TRBV6-5
d_gene: NA
j_gene: TRBJ1-1
CDR3nt: TGTGCCAGCAGCGCTCGGGGGAAAGGCACTGAAGCTTTCTTT
CDR3aa: CASSARGKGTEAFF

abundance: NA
v_gene: TRBV6-6
d_gene: NA
j_gene: TRBJ2-3
CDR3nt: TGTGCCAGCAGTTACGTTGGGGCTAGCACAGATACGCAGTATTTT
CDR3aa: CASSYVGASTDTQYF

abundance: NA
v_gene: TRBV18
d_gene: TRBD1
j_gene: TRBJ2-2
CDR3nt: TGTGCCAGCTCACCTCGGGACAGGACGAACACCGGGGAGCTGTTTTTT
CDR3aa: CASSPRDRTNTGELFF

abundance: NA
v_gene: TRBV18
d_gene: TRBD1
j_gene: TRBJ1-5
CDR3nt: TGTGCCAGCTCACAGGACAGGGTGGATCAGCCCCAGCATTTT
CDR3aa: CASSQDRVDQPQHF

abundance: NA
v_gene: TRBV5-1
d_gene: TRBD1
j_gene: TRBJ2-7
CDR3nt: TGCGCCAGCAGCTCCGGACAGGGGACCTACGAGCAGTACTTC
CDR3aa: CASSSGQGTYEQYF

abundance: NA
v_gene: TRBV11-2
d_gene: NA
j_gene: TRBJ2-6
CDR3nt: TGTGCCAGCAGCCCACTAGGGTCTGGGGCCAACGTCCTGACTTTC
CDR3aa: CASSPLGSGANVLTF

abundance: NA
v_gene: TRBV2
d_gene: NA
j_gene: TRBJ2-7
CDR3nt: TGTGCCAGCAGTGGGGGGGCCTACGAGCAGTACTTC
CDR3aa: CASSGGAYEQYF

abundance: NA
v_gene: TRBV19
d_gene: TRBD1
j_gene: TRBJ1-6
CDR3nt: TGTGCCAGTAGTCGACAGGGGGCGAGAACACCCCTCCACTTT
CDR3aa: CASSRQGARTPLHF

abundance: NA
v_gene: TRBV19
d_gene: NA
j_gene: TRBJ1-2
CDR3nt: TGTGCCAGTAGTGCATATGCGGAGGGCTGGGGCTACACCTTC
CDR3aa: CASSAYAEGWGYTF

abundance: once
v_gene: TRBV3-1/TRBV3-2
d_gene: TRBD1
j_gene: TRBJ1-1
CDR3nt: TGTGCCAGCAGCCCGTTGACAGGGGTGGTCGGAACTGAAGCTTTCTTT
CDR3aa: CASSPLTGVVGTEAFF

abundance: NA
v_gene: TRBV24-1
d_gene: TRBD2
j_gene: TRBJ2-3
CDR3nt: TGTGCCACCAGTGCTCGGACTAGCGGGGCCAACACAGATACGCAGTATTTT
CDR3aa: CATSARTSGANTDTQYF

abundance: NA
v_gene: TRBV5-1
d_gene: NA
j_gene: TRBJ2-1
CDR3nt: TGCGCCAGCAGTGAACAGGATGAGCAGTTCTTC
CDR3aa: CASSEQDEQFF

abundance: NA
v_gene: TRBV6-1
d_gene: TRBD1
j_gene: TRBJ1-5
CDR3nt: TGTGCCAGCAGTGAATGGTCAGGGGGAAAAAATCAGCCCCAGCATTTT
CDR3aa: CASSEWSGGKNQPQHF

abundance: NA
v_gene: TRBV4-1
d_gene: NA
j_gene: TRBJ2-3
CDR3nt: TGCGCCAGCAGCCAAGAAAGGGCCTCTGATACGCAGTATTTT
CDR3aa: CASSQERASDTQYF